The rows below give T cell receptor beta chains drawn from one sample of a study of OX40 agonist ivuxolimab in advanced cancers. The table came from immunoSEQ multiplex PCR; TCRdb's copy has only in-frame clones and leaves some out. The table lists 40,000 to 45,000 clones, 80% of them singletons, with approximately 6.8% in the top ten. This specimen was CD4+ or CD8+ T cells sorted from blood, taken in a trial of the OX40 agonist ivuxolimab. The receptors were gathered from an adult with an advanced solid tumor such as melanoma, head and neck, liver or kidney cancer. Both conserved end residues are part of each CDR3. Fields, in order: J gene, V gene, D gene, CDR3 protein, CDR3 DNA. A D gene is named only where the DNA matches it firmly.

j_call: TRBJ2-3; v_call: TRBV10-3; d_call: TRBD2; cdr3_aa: CAISGSGRSTDTQYF; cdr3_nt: TGTGCCATCAGTGGTAGCGGGAGAAGCACAGATACGCAGTATTTT
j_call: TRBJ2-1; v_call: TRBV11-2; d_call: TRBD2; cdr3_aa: CASSLVGLLAGVKFF; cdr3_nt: TGTGCCAGCAGCTTAGTCGGTCTACTAGCGGGAGTAAAGTTCTTC
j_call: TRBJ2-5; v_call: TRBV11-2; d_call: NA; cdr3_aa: CASSWTVFQETQYF; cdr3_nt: TGTGCCAGCAGCTGGACAGTGTTCCAAGAGACCCAGTACTTC
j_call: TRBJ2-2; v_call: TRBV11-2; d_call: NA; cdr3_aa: CASSLPVDSLNTGELFF; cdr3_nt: TGTGCCAGCAGCCTCCCCGTCGACAGTTTGAACACCGGGGAGCTGTTTTTT
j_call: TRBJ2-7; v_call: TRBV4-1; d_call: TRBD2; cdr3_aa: CASSQVSLVAGGSYEQYF; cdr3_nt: TGCGCCAGCAGCCAAGTATCTCTGGTCGCGGGAGGGTCCTACGAGCAGTACTTC
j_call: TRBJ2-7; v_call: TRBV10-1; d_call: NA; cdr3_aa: CASSERRDVAGQYF; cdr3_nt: TGCGCCAGCAGTGAACGGCGGGATGTCGCGGGGCAGTACTTC
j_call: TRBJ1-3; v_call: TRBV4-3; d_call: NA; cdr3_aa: CASSPMVLSGNTIYF; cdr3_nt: TGCGCCAGCAGCCCTATGGTCCTTTCTGGAAACACCATATATTTT
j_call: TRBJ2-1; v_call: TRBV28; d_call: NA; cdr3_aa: CASSLGNRRNEQFF; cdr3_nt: TGTGCCAGCAGTTTAGGTAACAGACGGAATGAGCAGTTCTTC
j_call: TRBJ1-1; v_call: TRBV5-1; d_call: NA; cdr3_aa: CASSLGVKNTEAFF; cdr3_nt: TGCGCCAGCAGCTTGGGGGTAAAGAACACTGAAGCTTTCTTT
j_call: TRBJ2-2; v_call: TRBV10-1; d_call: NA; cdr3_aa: CASSVRETGELFF; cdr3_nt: TGCGCCAGCAGTGTTAGGGAAACCGGGGAGCTGTTTTTT
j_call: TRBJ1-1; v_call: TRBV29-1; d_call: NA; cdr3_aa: CSVESSATFF; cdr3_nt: TGCAGCGTTGAATCGAGTGCAACTTTCTTT
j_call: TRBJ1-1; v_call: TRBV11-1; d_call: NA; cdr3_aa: CASSLGGHTEAFF; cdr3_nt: TGTGCCAGCAGCTTAGGGGGCCACACTGAAGCTTTCTTT
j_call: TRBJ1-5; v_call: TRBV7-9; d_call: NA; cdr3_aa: CASSFFGSGNQPQHF; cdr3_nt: TGTGCCAGCAGCTTTTTCGGAAGTGGCAATCAGCCCCAGCATTTT